A selection of T cell receptor beta chains follows, all from one sample in a study of early T cells in non-severe SARS-CoV-2 infection. Via MiXCR, TCRdb re-called the 5' RACE reads, giving one row per CDR3 protein. This sample has more than 70,000 distinct CDR3 sequences; around 13% occur once, and the top ten carry around 15%. Sequencing was performed on whole blood. The origin of the receptors is an adult who was a healthcare worker with PCR-confirmed SARS-CoV-2 infection or an uninfected control (not recorded which). Each CDR3 is given with its conserved first and last residue. Fields, in order: V gene, J gene, CDR3 protein.

v_call: TRBV19
j_call: TRBJ2-4
cdr3_aa: CASSSSQGGKNIQYF

v_call: TRBV14
j_call: TRBJ2-5
cdr3_aa: CASSQRFQETQYF

v_call: TRBV29-1
j_call: TRBJ2-5
cdr3_aa: CSVAGTVQETQYF

v_call: TRBV7-3
j_call: TRBJ2-5
cdr3_aa: CASSLTARAQETQYF

v_call: TRBV2
j_call: TRBJ1-5
cdr3_aa: CASTGRGGAGQPQHF

v_call: TRBV20-1
j_call: TRBJ1-4
cdr3_aa: CSARAAEVQLKWDEKLFF

v_call: TRBV9
j_call: TRBJ2-2
cdr3_aa: CAGSGGLKGELFF

v_call: TRBV5-4
j_call: TRBJ1-2
cdr3_aa: CAIPGPLFGYTF

v_call: TRBV6-6
j_call: TRBJ1-3
cdr3_aa: CASNNMAGNTIYF

v_call: TRBV5-5
j_call: TRBJ2-1
cdr3_aa: CASSPSWLRGATYNEQFF

v_call: TRBV20-1
j_call: TRBJ2-2
cdr3_aa: CSAGLAGGMNTGELFF

v_call: TRBV29-1
j_call: TRBJ1-1
cdr3_aa: CSVVDSYLTEAFF

v_call: TRBV6-2/TRBV6-3
j_call: TRBJ2-1
cdr3_aa: CATRGEGVDNEQFF

v_call: TRBV23-1
j_call: TRBJ2-4
cdr3_aa: CASSQCTEAAKNIQYF

v_call: TRBV6-2/TRBV6-3
j_call: TRBJ1-1
cdr3_aa: CASRRGQANTEAFF

v_call: TRBV29-1
j_call: TRBJ1-1
cdr3_aa: CSVARSGSTEAFF

v_call: TRBV6-5
j_call: TRBJ2-2
cdr3_aa: CASSLLFTTGELFF

v_call: TRBV29-1
j_call: TRBJ1-1
cdr3_aa: CSVPAGTTMNTEAFF

v_call: TRBV29-1
j_call: TRBJ2-5
cdr3_aa: CSVESLRGVQETQYF

v_call: TRBV5-8
j_call: TRBJ2-3
cdr3_aa: CASSPDRGRATFTQYF

v_call: TRBV12-3/TRBV12-4
j_call: TRBJ1-4
cdr3_aa: CASSPWRGKNEKLFF

v_call: TRBV18
j_call: TRBJ2-1
cdr3_aa: CASSPSGRRSNEQFF

v_call: TRBV12-3/TRBV12-4
j_call: -
cdr3_aa: CASSFQGSDTQHF

v_call: TRBV20-1
j_call: TRBJ2-1
cdr3_aa: CSARDRGAVNEQFF

v_call: TRBV27
j_call: TRBJ1-4
cdr3_aa: CASSLSQATNEKLFF

v_call: TRBV20-1
j_call: TRBJ1-4
cdr3_aa: CSATGTDKNEKLFF